This is a list of T cell receptor beta chains from one sample in a study of OX40 agonist ivuxolimab in advanced cancers. Assay: immunoSEQ multiplex PCR; the TCRdb copy retains only in-frame clones and omits some. The sample consists of tens of thousands of clones, 80% to 90% of them appearing once. The material sequenced was CD4+ or CD8+ T cells sorted from blood, taken in a trial of the OX40 agonist ivuxolimab. Receptor source: an adult with an advanced solid tumor such as melanoma, head and neck, liver or kidney cancer. The conserved cysteine and the conserved F or W are not part of the CDR3 here. The order of the fields is CDR3 length, V gene, J gene, CDR3 protein.

len: 14; v_gene: TRBV7-8; j_gene: TRBJ2-1; CDR3aa: ASSFPGQGYDNEQF
len: 12; v_gene: TRBV5-1; j_gene: TRBJ1-2; CDR3aa: ASSLAGVNYGYT
len: 13; v_gene: TRBV7-2; j_gene: TRBJ2-7; CDR3aa: ASSRTGQGVYEQY
len: 13; v_gene: TRBV4-2; j_gene: TRBJ1-2; CDR3aa: ASSQDGGRNYGYT
len: 11; v_gene: TRBV27; j_gene: TRBJ1-1; CDR3aa: ASSLWGRAEAF
len: 13; v_gene: TRBV7-2; j_gene: TRBJ2-1; CDR3aa: ASRNDRGSYNEQF
len: 13; v_gene: TRBV18; j_gene: TRBJ1-1; CDR3aa: ASSPWGGVPTEAF
len: 11; v_gene: TRBV7-8; j_gene: TRBJ2-1; CDR3aa: ASSLGQGDEQF
len: 12; v_gene: TRBV5-3; j_gene: TRBJ2-7; CDR3aa: ARSFPQGAGEQY
len: 13; v_gene: TRBV19; j_gene: TRBJ1-3; CDR3aa: ASSNRQGAGNTIY
len: 14; v_gene: TRBV6-6; j_gene: TRBJ1-5; CDR3aa: ASSYSGQRGFQPQH
len: 12; v_gene: TRBV6-5; j_gene: TRBJ2-2; CDR3aa: ASSTRAGDGELF
len: 11; v_gene: TRBV5-1; j_gene: TRBJ1-1; CDR3aa: ASSLGGGTEAF
len: 12; v_gene: TRBV29-1; j_gene: TRBJ1-2; CDR3aa: SVEDRPTPGGYT
len: 13; v_gene: TRBV19; j_gene: TRBJ2-1; CDR3aa: ASSRDLGSYNEQF
len: 16; v_gene: TRBV19; j_gene: TRBJ1-4; CDR3aa: ASSMSPGTTQRSEKLF
len: 11; v_gene: TRBV10-3; j_gene: TRBJ1-6; CDR3aa: ATADRSNSPLH
len: 11; v_gene: TRBV18; j_gene: TRBJ2-3; CDR3aa: ASSPGAEDTQY
len: 15; v_gene: TRBV9; j_gene: TRBJ1-2; CDR3aa: ASSVAAGGARNGGYT
len: 13; v_gene: TRBV6-4; j_gene: TRBJ2-2; CDR3aa: ASSDGAGGIGELF